The 10 T cell receptor beta chains given below trace back to one sample, sequenced in a study of PD-1 blockade in classical Hodgkin lymphoma. All trial patients relapsed after autologous stem cell transplantation. Here immunoSEQ multiplex PCR was the method, and the copy in TCRdb shows in-frame clones only, minus some. The profile shows some 150,000 clones, 78% of them singletons. Sequencing used peripheral blood mononuclear cells (PBMCs), obtained before the second cycle of nivolumab. Source of these receptors: a human donor with classical Hodgkin lymphoma.

The chain employs TRBV2 and TRBJ1-2, with D perhaps matching TRBD1 (5 bases). In germline, CDR1 is SNHLY, CDR2 FYNNEI. This CDR3 region has 12 residues. V was shortened by 7 bases and J by 2 bases, with 8 bases between the two germline ends. The CDR3 DNA is TGTGCCAGCAAAGGGGACAACTATGGCTACACCTTC. It translates to CASKGDNYGYTF.

The CDR3 spells CASSLSPSRGYGYTF. As DNA, the CDR3 is TGTGCCAGCAGTTTATCGCCCTCAAGAGGCTATGGCTACACCTTC. The chain couples TRBV28 to TRBJ1-2; D is unclear. Trimming cost V 1 base and J 4 bases, with 13 bases left between them. Per germline, CDR1 MDHEN and CDR2 SYDVKM. This CDR3 has 15 residues.

The chain links TRBV27 to TRBJ2-2; D is uncertain. Trimming cost V 3 bases and J 4 bases, with 9 bases left between them. The length of the CDR3 is 14 residues. CDR1 MNHEY and CDR2 SMNVEV come from the germline V gene (reference sequence). The CDR3 spells CASSLKGITGELFF. CDR3 bases: TGTGCCAGCAGTTTGAAGGGAATCACCGGGGAGCTGTTTTTT.

This clone was observed once. The rearrangement uses TRBV7-8 and TRBJ2-7, with TRBD1 matching over 7 bases. The CDR3 is 14 amino acids. Germline CDR1 and CDR2: SGHVS and FQNEAQ. The trim removed 2 bases at V and 4 bases at J, leaving 5 bases unmatched. CDR3 amino acids: CASSLRTGPYEQYF. The CDR3 DNA reads as TGTGCCAGCAGCTTAAGGACAGGACCTTACGAGCAGTACTTC.

This clone was observed many times. Other DNA sequences in the sample encode the same CDR3. The chain joins TRBV11-2 to TRBJ1-2; possible D gene TRBD1, 5 bases. V was clipped by 5 bases and J by 2 bases, with 9 bases between them. The CDR3 is made up of 13 amino acids. Germline V CDR1 and CDR2: SGHAT, FQNNGV. The CDR3 protein is CASSRDGNYGYTF. The CDR3 DNA follows: TGTGCCAGCAGCCGGGACGGAAACTATGGCTACACCTTC.

This clone showed up just a few times. V gene TRBV7-9 combines with J gene TRBJ1-2, with 7 bases lining up with TRBD1. This CDR3 contains 14 residues. Germline V gene lookup returns CDR1 SEHNR and CDR2 FQNEAQ (reference sequence). Trimming took 2 bases from V and 8 from J; bases not matched to a gene: 8. The chain's CDR3 is CASSLPTGRGGYTF. The CDR3 DNA reads as TGTGCCAGCAGCTTACCGACAGGGAGAGGAGGCTACACCTTC.

The J gene is TRBJ1-2, the V gene TRBV5-4, with 9 bases aligning to TRBD1. J was trimmed by 4 bases and V by 4 bases; bases with no gene match: 8. The germline V gene encodes CDR1 SGHNT and CDR2 YYREEE (reference sequence). The CDR3 has 15 residues. In DNA, the CDR3 is TGTGCCAGCAGCACTCCGGGACAGGGACCCTATGGCTACACCTTC. Encoded protein: CASSTPGQGPYGYTF.

The chain employs TRBV2 and TRBJ2-7; D is unclear. CDR1 and CDR2 (germline): SNHLY, FYNNEI. The ends were cut back, 6 bases at V and 3 bases at J, with 9 bases in the middle. The CDR3 extends over 12 amino acids. The DNA of the CDR3 is TGTGCCAGCAGGGCTGACAACTACGAGCAGTACTTC. It yields the protein CASRADNYEQYF.

The chain recombines TRBV19 with TRBJ1-5, with 10 bases fitting TRBD1. CDR1 LNHDA and CDR2 SQIVND come from the germline V gene (reference sequence). CDR3 length: 16 residues. The V gene end was trimmed by 7 bases and the J gene end by 2 bases; junction bases not matched to a gene: 8. The CDR3: CASNLQGTGGNQPQHF. CDR3 sequence (DNA): TGTGCCAGTAATCTGCAGGGGACAGGGGGCAATCAGCCCCAGCATTTT. Based on the CDR3 plus reference TRBV19 and TRBJ1-5, the full variable domain is DGGITQSPKYLFRKEGQNVTLSCEQNLNHDAMYWYRQDPGQGLRLIYYSQIVNDFQKGDIAEGYSVSREKKESFPLTVTSAQKNPTAFYLCASNLQGTGGNQPQHFGDGTRLSIL.

This rearrangement joins TRBV27 to TRBJ2-7; 7 nucleotides line up with TRBD1. The junction had 6 bases not matched to a gene; V was cut back by 6 bases and J by 1 base. The germline V gene encodes CDR1 MNHEY and CDR2 SMNVEV (reference sequence). The CDR3 runs 14 residues. The CDR3 region has the DNA TGTGCCAGCAGCCGACGGGACAGATCCTACGAGCAGTACTTC. This codes for CASSRRDRSYEQYF.